This is a list of T cell receptor beta chains from one sample in a study of graft-versus-host responses after intestinal transplantation. These receptors lack a known antigen. Some clones are missing from TCRdb's copy, which holds only in-frame ones; the method was immunoSEQ multiplex PCR. Among approximately 60,000 clones listed, around nine tenths were seen once. The sequenced sample was unstimulated CD8+ T cells sorted from spleen or lymph node cells, obtained before transplant. The receptors here all came from a human donor who was the organ donor for an intestinal transplant. The CDR3 runs from the conserved cysteine through the conserved F or W. D genes are given only for firm matches. Size tells how often a clone was seen (once, few, many) or the class of an expanded clone, and some rows leave it out.

V gene	J gene	D gene	clone size	CDR3 DNA	CDR3 protein
TRBV9	TRBJ2-7	NA	NA	TGTGCCAGCAGACGGACCACAGGGGTGACTAGCGACTACGAGCAGTACTTC	CASRRTTGVTSDYEQYF
TRBV9	TRBJ2-5	TRBD2	NA	TGTGCCAGCAGCACCGGGACTAGCGGGAGGGCCCGAGAGACCCAGTACTTC	CASSTGTSGRARETQYF
TRBV13	TRBJ2-1	TRBD1	NA	TGTGCCAGCAGCTTAGAGACAGGGGCCAAAAATGAGCAGTTCTTC	CASSLETGAKNEQFF
TRBV6-5	TRBJ1-5	NA	NA	TGTGCCAGCCAACGGGAGGGGAGGGATCAGCCCCAGCATTTT	CASQREGRDQPQHF
TRBV13	TRBJ2-3	NA	NA	TGTGCCAGCAGCGTACTTATTGCCCAGGGTCCAGATACGCAGTATTTT	CASSVLIAQGPDTQYF
TRBV6-1	TRBJ2-7	TRBD1	few	TGTGCCAGCCATAAACCCACAGGGGGCCTCTACGAGCAGTACTTC	CASHKPTGGLYEQYF
TRBV6-5	TRBJ2-1	TRBD2	few	TGTGCCAGCAGTCGACTAGCGGGAGACTACAATGAGCAGTTCTTC	CASSRLAGDYNEQFF
TRBV30	TRBJ2-1	NA	NA	TGTGCCTGGAGTGTCCCAAAGACTAGATTCACTGAGCAGTTCTTC	CAWSVPKTRFTEQFF
TRBV29-1	TRBJ2-7	TRBD2	NA	TGCAGCGTTTGTTTTAGGGGGACTAGCCACTCCGAGCAGTACTTC	CSVCFRGTSHSEQYF
TRBV5-6	TRBJ2-7	NA	few	TGTGCCAGCAGCTTACTAAGAGGCTACGAGCAGTACTTC	CASSLLRGYEQYF
TRBV6-5	TRBJ2-7	NA	once	TGTGCCAGCATGGGGGGCTACGAGCAGTACTTC	CASMGGYEQYF
TRBV28	TRBJ1-5	NA	NA	TGTGCCAGCAGTTTTTACTTTTTCAATCAGCCCCAGCATTTT	CASSFYFFNQPQHF
TRBV19	TRBJ2-3	NA	NA	TGTGCCAGTAGCTGGGGCGGGACGTCAGATACGCAGTATTTT	CASSWGGTSDTQYF
TRBV11-2	TRBJ2-1	TRBD1	once	TGTGCCAGCAGCTTAGGACGGGGACAGGGGGCTTACAATGAGCAGTTCTTC	CASSLGRGQGAYNEQFF
TRBV9	TRBJ2-3	TRBD2	NA	TGTGCCAGCAGCGCCGGGGGAGCGGGAGCACTAAGCACAGATACGCAGTATTTT	CASSAGGAGALSTDTQYF
TRBV7-9	TRBJ2-7	TRBD1	NA	TGTGCCAGCAGCTATGGACAGGGCCCGGACTACGAGCAGTACTTC	CASSYGQGPDYEQYF
TRBV5-1	TRBJ2-3	TRBD1	NA	TGCGCCAGCAGCTTCCGGGACAGCTTCACAGATACGCAGTATTTT	CASSFRDSFTDTQYF
TRBV9	TRBJ2-1	TRBD1	NA	TGTGCCAGCAGCACCTCCGGGACAGGGGCCTACAATGAGCAGTTCTTC	CASSTSGTGAYNEQFF
TRBV27	TRBJ2-3	NA	NA	TGTGCCAGCAGTCCCACGGACACCCGGCTCGGTACAGATACGCAGTATTTT	CASSPTDTRLGTDTQYF
TRBV4-2	TRBJ2-3	TRBD1	once	TGTGCCAGCAGCCAAGATAAGGGACAGGGGTCAGATACGCAGTATTTT	CASSQDKGQGSDTQYF
TRBV4-1	TRBJ2-3	NA	NA	TGCGCCAGCAGCCAAGATGGGAGCCCAAATAGAGACACAGATACGCAGTATTTT	CASSQDGSPNRDTDTQYF
TRBV28	TRBJ2-3	NA	NA	TGTGCCAGCAGTTTTACCAGGGTGGAGAGCACAGATACGCAGTATTTT	CASSFTRVESTDTQYF
TRBV20-1	TRBJ1-2	NA	NA	TGCAGTGCTAGGAGGGAAACTGGCTACACCTTC	CSARRETGYTF
TRBV25-1	TRBJ2-1	NA	NA	TGTGCCAGCAGTGTGGCCCCGGGTGAGCAGTTCTTC	CASSVAPGEQFF
TRBV7-2	TRBJ1-2	NA	NA	TGTGCCAGCAGCTTCTTCGAGGGCTACACCTTC	CASSFFEGYTF
TRBV19	TRBJ2-1	TRBD2	NA	TGTGCGGCTAGCGGGATGGGTGGGGCCAATGAGCAGTTCTTC	CAASGMGGANEQFF
TRBV7-3	TRBJ2-3	TRBD2	NA	TGTGCCAGCAGCCGCCTCGGGGGGGCAGATACGCAGTATTTT	CASSRLGGADTQYF
TRBV7-9	TRBJ2-5	NA	NA	TGTGCCAGCAGCTTCTCGGAGCGACAAGAGACCCAGTACTTC	CASSFSERQETQYF
TRBV30	TRBJ2-6	NA	NA	TGTGCCTGGAGTACGGGAGCTGGGGCCAACGTCCTGACTTTC	CAWSTGAGANVLTF
TRBV6-4	TRBJ2-3	NA	NA	TGTGCCAGCAGTGACTCGGCCCGAGGGTCTACCCGGCGCTTCACAGATACGCGGTATTTT	CASSDSARGSTRRFTDTRYF
TRBV27	TRBJ1-1	NA	NA	TGTGCCAGCTGGTCGGGGGGGACTGAAGCTTTCTTT	CASWSGGTEAFF
TRBV11-2	TRBJ2-7	NA	NA	TGTGCCAGCAGCTACGACATCGGCGAGCAGTACTTC	CASSYDIGEQYF
TRBV6-1	TRBJ2-7	NA	NA	TGTGCCAGCAGTGAATTCAGGGTTTGGAGCTACGAGCAGTACTTC	CASSEFRVWSYEQYF
TRBV4-2	TRBJ2-7	TRBD1	NA	TGTGCCAGCAGCCCCCGGGACAGGGGACCCTACGAGCAGTACTTC	CASSPRDRGPYEQYF
TRBV9	TRBJ2-2	NA	NA	TGTGCCAGCAGCGTAGATCGGACAGCGACGAAAAACACCGGGGAGCTGTTTTTT	CASSVDRTATKNTGELFF
TRBV6-5	TRBJ2-1	TRBD2	once	TGTGCCAGCAGTCCCGGACTAGCGGTAAACAATGAGCAGTTCTTC	CASSPGLAVNNEQFF
TRBV30	TRBJ1-1	TRBD1	NA	TGTGCCTGGAGTTCGACAGGGGCAGCTGAAGCTTTCTTT	CAWSSTGAAEAFF
TRBV7-3	TRBJ2-1	NA	NA	TGTGCCAGCAGCCCCAACGGAGGGCCTAAAAATGAGCAGTTCTTC	CASSPNGGPKNEQFF
TRBV30	TRBJ2-6	NA	once	TGTGCCTGGAGTGTCGGGGCTGGGGCCAACGTCCTGACTTTC	CAWSVGAGANVLTF
TRBV7-9	TRBJ2-3	TRBD2	NA	TGTGCCAGCAGCACACGACTAGCGGGAGGTTTCTCAGATACGCAGTATTTT	CASSTRLAGGFSDTQYF
TRBV9	TRBJ2-3	NA	NA	TGTGCCAGCAGCGGGGGGGGCGACGCAGATACGCAGTATTTT	CASSGGGDADTQYF
TRBV28	TRBJ2-3	TRBD2	NA	TGTGCCAGCTATCAGCGGGAGGGCACAGATACGCAGTATTTT	CASYQREGTDTQYF
TRBV7-2	TRBJ2-7	NA	NA	TGTGCCAGCAGCCTTGGGACTTCCACCTACGAGCAGTACTTC	CASSLGTSTYEQYF